Below, 10 T cell receptor beta chains from the same sample are listed, as sequenced in a study of T cells in women clearing cervical HPV infection. TCRdb's table, derived via immunoSEQ multiplex PCR, lists solely in-frame clones and lacks some. Here the sample table reports some 32,000 clones. Input material: blood buffy coat. These receptors all come from a woman aged 18 to 75 with a cervical HPV16 infection that either progressed to CIN3+ or cleared (not recorded which).

For this clone: The read falls 3 residues short of the CDR3 end, and the missing part is taken from the germline J gene. The V and J genes are TRBV7-2 and TRBJ2-5; TRBD2 is a possible D gene (5 bases). Germline values: CDR1 SGHTA, CDR2 FQGNSA. V was trimmed by 5 bases and J by 3 bases, leaving 13 bases between them. This CDR3 has 14 amino acids. The DNA read from the CDR3 is TGTGCCAGCAGCCCGAACCGGGGAAAAGAGACC. This translates into CASSPNRGKET. The full CDR3 protein is CASSPNRGKETQYF. Using reference TRBV7-2 and TRBJ2-5 for the parts outside the CDR3, the full variable domain is GAGVSQSPSNKVTEKGKDVELRCDPISGHTALYWYRQSLGQGLEFLIYFQGNSAPDKSGLPSDRFSAERTGGSVSTLTIQRTQQEDSAVYLCASSPNRGKETQYFGPGTRLLVL.

Comment on this clone: The read halts 3 residues ahead of the CDR3 end, with the missing end drawn from the germline J gene. This chain uses TRBV5-1 with TRBJ2-5; 10 bases map to TRBD1. The CDR3 consists of 16 residues. Germline V CDR1 and CDR2: SGHRS, YFSETQ. V trimming: 4 bases; J trimming: 2 bases; junction bases outside the gene matches: 8. The covered CDR3 bases are TGCGCCAGCAGCCCGGGGGACAGGGGTAATCAAGAGACC. This sequence encodes CASSPGDRGNQET. The CDR3 in full is CASSPGDRGNQETQYF.

Details on this clone: The read gets to within 3 residues of the CDR3 end, and the germline J gene fills in the rest. The chain recombines TRBV5-6 with TRBJ2-7; D remains unclear. V lost 2 bases to trimming and J lost 2 bases, with 8 bases between them. Germline values: CDR1 SGHDT, CDR2 YYEEEE. The CDR3 runs to 13 residues. The sequenced part of the CDR3 DNA is TGTGCCAGCAGCTTATATCAGGCCTACGAG. Translation gives CASSLYQAYE. The CDR3 as a whole reads CASSLYQAYEQYF. Variable domain in full (rest from reference TRBV5-6 and TRBJ2-7): DAGVTQSPTHLIKTRGQQVTLRCSPKSGHDTVSWYQQALGQGPQFIFQYYEEEERQRGNFPDRFSGHQFPNYSSELNVNALLLGDSALYLCASSLYQAYEQYFGPGTRLTVT.

This CDR3 reads CASSLRVDTEAFF. The CDR3 DNA, read in part, is TGCGCCAGCAGCTTGAGGGTGGACACTGAA. The V and J genes are TRBV5-1 and TRBJ1-1; no clear D gene. The read halts 3 residues ahead of the CDR3 end, with the missing end drawn from the germline J gene. Germline V gene sequence: CDR1 SGHRS, CDR2 YFSETQ. With 1 base removed from V and 3 bases from J, the gap between germline ends came to 7 bases. The CDR3 has 13 amino acids.

Turning to this clone: The read stops 3 residues short of the end of the CDR3; the missing end is completed from the germline J gene. The chain recombines TRBV6-2 or TRBV6-3 with TRBJ2-7; no clear D gene. Per germline, CDR1 MNHEY and CDR2 SVGEGT. V was trimmed by 0 bases and J by 6 bases, leaving 9 bases between them. The CDR3 sequence is 13 residues long. CDR3 residues: CASSYSLGREQYF. The CDR3 DNA, read in part, is TGTGCCAGCAGTTACTCCTTGGGCCGCGAG.

Worth noting for this clone: The read comes to an end 3 residues before the CDR3 does, leaving the germline J gene to fill in the end. The chain links TRBV2 to TRBJ2-5; the match to TRBD2 covers 15 bases. This CDR3 spans 16 amino acids. V lost 8 bases to trimming and J lost 5 bases; unmatched junction nucleotides: 9. CDR1 is SNHLY and CDR2 is FYNNEI in the germline V gene. The sequenced part of the CDR3 DNA is TGTGCCAGCTTCCCCGGGACTAGCGGGGGGCTCGAGACC. It encodes CASFPGTSGGLET. The entire CDR3 reads CASFPGTSGGLETQYF.

A remark on this clone: The CDR3 extends 3 residues past the end of the read, so its final part is completed from the germline J gene. The genes are TRBV30 and TRBJ1-2, with D uncertain. The CDR3 runs 13 residues. The germline gives CDR1 GTSNPN, CDR2 SVGIG (reference sequence). V shed 2 bases and J shed 2 bases, with 9 bases lying between them. This CDR3 is CAWSRQLNYGYTF. The sequenced part of the CDR3 DNA is TGTGCCTGGAGTAGGCAGTTGAACTATGGC.

Details on this clone: The sequenced fragment ends 3 residues before the CDR3 boundary, so the rest is inferred from the germline J gene. V usage is TRBV5-5 and J usage is TRBJ2-3, with TRBD1 as a possible D gene (5 bases). This CDR3 is 14 amino acids long. Germline V CDR1 and CDR2: SGHKS, YYEKEE (reference sequence). The DNA read from the CDR3 is TGTGCCAGCAGCTTGGTGACAGTTCAAGAGACG. Residues: CASSLVTVQET. The whole CDR3 sequence is CASSLVTVQETQYF. The variable domain in full, with the rest retrieved from reference TRBV5-5 and TRBJ2-3, is DAGVTQSPTHLIKTRGQQVTLRCSPISGHKSVSWYQQVLGQGPQFIFQYYEKEERGRGNFPDRFSARQFPNYSSELNVNALLLGDSALYLCASSLVTVQETQYFGPGTRLTVL.

Details on this clone: From the germline J gene comes the end of the CDR3, since the read stops 3 residues before it. This rearrangement joins TRBV20-1 to TRBJ2-7, with D unresolved. CDR1 and CDR2 from the germline V gene are DFQATT and SNEGSKA (reference sequence). V gave up 4 bases and J gave up 2 bases, with 15 bases separating them. The CDR3 is made up of 14 amino acids. The part of the CDR3 DNA that was read is TGCAGTGCTACCTCAGACAAGGCCACCTACGAG. Its translation is CSATSDKATYE. The full CDR3 sequence reads CSATSDKATYEQYF.

For this clone: The CDR3 goes on 3 residues after the read ends, and that part is filled in from the germline J gene. The chain uses TRBV19 and TRBJ1-5, with 7 positions matching TRBD1. The CDR3 loop spans 16 amino acids. Germline V lookup: CDR1 LNHDA, CDR2 SQIVND (reference sequence). Losses at the gene ends were 6 bases for V and 2 bases for J; bases not matched to a gene: 10. The CDR3 is CASRFPGGVGNQPQHF. The DNA read from the CDR3 is TGTGCCAGTAGATTCCCAGGGGGAGTTGGCAATCAGCCC.